This T cell receptor (beta chain) was sequenced during a study of blood T cells in healthy people across ages. Between the trimmed V and J ends, which lost 4 bases and 13 bases, there was a span of 11 bases. The CDR3 loop spans 11 amino acids. General observations from the study: Older age coincided with a roughly linear decline in TCR beta diversity per million T cells.

This clonotype was seen a few times. The antigen is unknown. Each donor had 7.5 to 10 milliliters of peripheral blood drawn. It was with a sample-barcoded 5' primer and a J-beta primer mix that a second PCR of roughly 7 to 12 cycles was run. With 12 random nucleotides, a template-switch adaptor tagged each individual cDNA molecule. At least 2.5 million CDR3-containing paired-end reads were obtained per sample. Via MiXCR, TCRdb re-called the 5' RACE reads, giving one row per CDR3 protein. The table lists 800,000 to 950,000 distinct CDR3 sequences, about 48% of them singletons. This TCR was sampled from a young man in good health. Sequenced sample: blood. The chain links TRBV12-3 or TRBV12-4 to TRBJ2-1; D tentatively fits TRBD1 or TRBD2 (5 bases each). The CDR3 nucleotides are TGTGCCAGCAGTTCCGGGGCGCGACAGTTCTTC. Translation: CASSSGARQFF.